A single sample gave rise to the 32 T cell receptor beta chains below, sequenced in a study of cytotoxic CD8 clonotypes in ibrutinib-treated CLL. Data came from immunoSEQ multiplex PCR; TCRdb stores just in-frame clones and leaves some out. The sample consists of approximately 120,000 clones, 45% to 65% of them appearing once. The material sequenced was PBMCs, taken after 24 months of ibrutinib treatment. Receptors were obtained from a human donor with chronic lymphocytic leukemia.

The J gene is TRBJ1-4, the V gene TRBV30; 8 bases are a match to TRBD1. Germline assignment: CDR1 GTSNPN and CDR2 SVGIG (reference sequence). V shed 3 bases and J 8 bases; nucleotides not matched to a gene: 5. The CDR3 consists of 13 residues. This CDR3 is CAWRDRVGEKLFF. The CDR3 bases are TGTGCCTGGAGGGACAGGGTCGGCGAAAAACTGTTTTTT.

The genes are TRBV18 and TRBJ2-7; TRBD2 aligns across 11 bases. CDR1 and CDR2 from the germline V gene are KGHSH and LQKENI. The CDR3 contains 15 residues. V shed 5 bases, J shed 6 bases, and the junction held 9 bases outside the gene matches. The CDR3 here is CASSSSTSGEGEQYF. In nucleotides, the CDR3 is TGTGCCAGCTCATCCTCGACTAGCGGGGAGGGCGAGCAGTACTTC.

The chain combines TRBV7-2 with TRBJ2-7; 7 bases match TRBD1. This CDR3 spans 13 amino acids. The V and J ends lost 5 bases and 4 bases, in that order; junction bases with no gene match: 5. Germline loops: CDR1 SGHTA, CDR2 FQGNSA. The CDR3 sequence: CASSLDRAYEQYF. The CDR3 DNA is TGTGCCAGCAGCCTAGACAGGGCGTACGAGCAGTACTTC.

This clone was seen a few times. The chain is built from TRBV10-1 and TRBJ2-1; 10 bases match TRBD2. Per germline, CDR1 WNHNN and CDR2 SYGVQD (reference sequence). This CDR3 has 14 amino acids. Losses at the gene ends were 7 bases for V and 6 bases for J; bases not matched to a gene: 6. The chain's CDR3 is CASKPQRGGNEQFF. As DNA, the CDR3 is TGCGCCAGCAAGCCCCAGCGGGGGGGCAATGAGCAGTTCTTC.

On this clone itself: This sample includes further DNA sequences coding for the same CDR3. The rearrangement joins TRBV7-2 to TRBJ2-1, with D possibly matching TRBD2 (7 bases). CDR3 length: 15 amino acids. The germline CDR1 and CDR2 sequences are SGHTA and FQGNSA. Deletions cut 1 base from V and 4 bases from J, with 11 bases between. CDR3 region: CASSLGGGPYNEQFF. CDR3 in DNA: TGTGCCAGCAGCTTAGGCGGGGGCCCTTACAATGAGCAGTTCTTC. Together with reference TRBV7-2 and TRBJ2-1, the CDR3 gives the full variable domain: GAGVSQSPSNKVTEKGKDVELRCDPISGHTALYWYRQSLGQGLEFLIYFQGNSAPDKSGLPSDRFSAERTGGSVSTLTIQRTQQEDSAVYLCASSLGGGPYNEQFFGPGTRLTVL.

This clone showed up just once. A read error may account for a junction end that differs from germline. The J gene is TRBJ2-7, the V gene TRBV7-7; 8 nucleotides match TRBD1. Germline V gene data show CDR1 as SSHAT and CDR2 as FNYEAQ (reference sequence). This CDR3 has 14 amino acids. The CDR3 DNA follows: TGTGCTAGCAGCCGAATTGGACAGGGCGCCGAGCAGTACTTC. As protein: CASSRIGQGAEQYF. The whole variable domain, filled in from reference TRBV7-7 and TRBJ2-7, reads GAGVSQSPRYKVTKRGQDVTLRCDPISSHATLYWYQQALGQGPEFLTYFNYEAQPDKSGLPSDRFSAERPEGSISTLTIQRTEQRDSAMYRCASSRIGQGAEQYFGPGTRLTVT.

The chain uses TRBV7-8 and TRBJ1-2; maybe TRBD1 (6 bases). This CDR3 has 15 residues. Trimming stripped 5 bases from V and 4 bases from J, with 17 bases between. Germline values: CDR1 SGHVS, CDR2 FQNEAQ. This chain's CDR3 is CASSPAGARAYGYTF. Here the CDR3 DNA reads TGTGCCAGCAGCCCAGCAGGGGCGCGAGCCTATGGCTACACCTTC.

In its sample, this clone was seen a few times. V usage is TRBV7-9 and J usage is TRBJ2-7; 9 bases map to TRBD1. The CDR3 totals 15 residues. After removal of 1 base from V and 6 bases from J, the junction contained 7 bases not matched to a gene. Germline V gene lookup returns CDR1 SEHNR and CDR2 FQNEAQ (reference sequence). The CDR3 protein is CASSLVGTGHLEQYF. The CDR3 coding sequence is TGTGCCAGCAGCTTAGTCGGGACAGGGCACCTCGAGCAGTACTTC. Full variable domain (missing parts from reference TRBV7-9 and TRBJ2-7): DTGVSQNPRHKITKRGQNVTFRCDPISEHNRLYWYRQTLGQGPEFLTYFQNEAQLEKSRLLSDRFSAERPKGSFSTLEIQRTEQGDSAMYLCASSLVGTGHLEQYFGPGTRLTVT.

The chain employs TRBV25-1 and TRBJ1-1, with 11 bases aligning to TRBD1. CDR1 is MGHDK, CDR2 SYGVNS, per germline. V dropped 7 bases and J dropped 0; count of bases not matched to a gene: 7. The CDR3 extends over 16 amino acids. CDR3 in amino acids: CASTGQGAWMNTEAFF. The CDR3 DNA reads TGTGCCAGCACTGGACAGGGGGCTTGGATGAACACTGAAGCTTTCTTT.

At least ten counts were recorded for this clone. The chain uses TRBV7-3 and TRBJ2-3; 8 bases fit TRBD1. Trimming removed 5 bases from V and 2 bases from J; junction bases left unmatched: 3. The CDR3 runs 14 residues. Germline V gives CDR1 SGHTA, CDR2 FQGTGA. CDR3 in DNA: TGTGCCAGCAGCACGGACAGGGACACAGATACGCAGTATTTT. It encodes CASSTDRDTDTQYF. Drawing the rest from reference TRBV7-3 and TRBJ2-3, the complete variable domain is GAGVSQTPSNKVTEKGKYVELRCDPISGHTALYWYRQSLGQGPEFLIYFQGTGAADDSGLPNDRFFAVRPEGSVSTLKIQRTERGDSAVYLCASSTDRDTDTQYFGPGTRLTVL.

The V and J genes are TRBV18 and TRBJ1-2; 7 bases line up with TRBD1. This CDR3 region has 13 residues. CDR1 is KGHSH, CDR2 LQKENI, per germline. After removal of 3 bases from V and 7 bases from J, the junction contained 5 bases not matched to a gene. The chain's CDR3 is CASSPSGGGGYTF. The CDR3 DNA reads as TGTGCCAGCTCACCGTCAGGGGGAGGTGGCTACACCTTC. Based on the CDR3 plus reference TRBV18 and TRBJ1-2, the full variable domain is NAGVMQNPRHLVRRRGQEARLRCSPMKGHSHVYWYRQLPEEGLKFMVYLQKENIIDESGMPKERFSAEFPKEGPSILRIQQVVRGDSAAYFCASSPSGGGGYTFGSGTRLTVV.

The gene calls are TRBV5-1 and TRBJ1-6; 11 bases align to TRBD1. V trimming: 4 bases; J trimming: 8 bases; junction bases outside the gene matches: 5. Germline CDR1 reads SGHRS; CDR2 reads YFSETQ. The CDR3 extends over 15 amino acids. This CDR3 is CASSHGTGGDSPLHF. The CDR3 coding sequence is TGCGCCAGCAGCCACGGGACAGGGGGGGATTCACCCCTCCACTTT.

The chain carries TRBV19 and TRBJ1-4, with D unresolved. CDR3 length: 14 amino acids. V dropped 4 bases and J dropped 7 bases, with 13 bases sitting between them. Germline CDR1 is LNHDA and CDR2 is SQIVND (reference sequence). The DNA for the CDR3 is TGTGCCAGTAGTAAGGACGCCTTTGGTGAAAAACTGTTTTTT. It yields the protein CASSKDAFGEKLFF.

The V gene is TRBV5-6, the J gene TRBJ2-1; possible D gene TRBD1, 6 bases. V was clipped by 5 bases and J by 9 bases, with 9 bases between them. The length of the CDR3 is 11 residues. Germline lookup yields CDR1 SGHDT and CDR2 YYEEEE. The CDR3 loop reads CASRRGSEQFF. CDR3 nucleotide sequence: TGTGCCAGCAGGAGGGGGAGTGAGCAGTTCTTC.

The CDR3 DNA follows: TGTGCCAGCAGCTTGACAGGGGTTTATTCACCCCTCCACTTT. It translates to CASSLTGVYSPLHF. This sequence joins TRBV5-4 and TRBJ1-6, with TRBD1 matching over 7 bases. Germline CDR1 and CDR2: SGHNT and YYREEE (reference sequence). The length of the CDR3 is 14 residues. Germline trimming cut 1 base from V and 8 bases from J; bases unmatched to any gene: 3.

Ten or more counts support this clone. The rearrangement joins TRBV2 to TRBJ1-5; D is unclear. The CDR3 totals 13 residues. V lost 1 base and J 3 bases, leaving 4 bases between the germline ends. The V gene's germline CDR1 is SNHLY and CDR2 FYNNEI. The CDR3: CASSEENNQPQHF. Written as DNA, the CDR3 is TGTGCCAGCAGTGAAGAGAACAATCAGCCCCAGCATTTT.

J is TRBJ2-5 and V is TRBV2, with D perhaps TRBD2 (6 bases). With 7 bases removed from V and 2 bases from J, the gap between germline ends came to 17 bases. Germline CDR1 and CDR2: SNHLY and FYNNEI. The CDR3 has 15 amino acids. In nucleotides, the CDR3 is TGTGCCAGCAAGGTGGAGGGCCGGTGGCAAGAGACCCAGTACTTC. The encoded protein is CASKVEGRWQETQYF.

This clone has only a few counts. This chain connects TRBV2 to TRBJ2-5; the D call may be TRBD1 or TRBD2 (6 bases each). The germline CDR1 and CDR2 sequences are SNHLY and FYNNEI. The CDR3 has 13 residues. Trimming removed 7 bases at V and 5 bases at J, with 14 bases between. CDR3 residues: CASTFRRGETQYF. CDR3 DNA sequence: TGTGCCAGCACGTTCCGGAGGGGGGAGACCCAGTACTTC.

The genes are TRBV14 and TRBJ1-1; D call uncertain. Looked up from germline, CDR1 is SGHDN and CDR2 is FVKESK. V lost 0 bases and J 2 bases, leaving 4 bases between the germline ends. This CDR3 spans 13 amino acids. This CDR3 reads CASSQDPNTEAFF. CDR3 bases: TGTGCCAGCAGCCAAGACCCTAACACTGAAGCTTTCTTT. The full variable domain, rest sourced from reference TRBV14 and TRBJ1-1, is EAGVTQFPSHSVIEKGQTVTLRCDPISGHDNLYWYRRVMGKEIKFLLHFVKESKQDESGMPNNRFLAERTGGTYSTLKVQPAELEDSGVYFCASSQDPNTEAFFGQGTRLTVV.

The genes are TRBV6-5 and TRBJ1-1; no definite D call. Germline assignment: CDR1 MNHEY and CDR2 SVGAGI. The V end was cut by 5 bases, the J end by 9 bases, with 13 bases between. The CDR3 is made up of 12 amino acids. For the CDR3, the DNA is TGTGCCAGCAGTGAACTAGGTGGGAAAGCTTTCTTT. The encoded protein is CASSELGGKAFF.

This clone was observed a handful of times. CDR3 bases: TGTGCCAGCAGCCCTAGCGGGGGACGCCATACGCAGTATTTT. Translated: CASSPSGGRHTQYF. The gene calls are TRBV7-8 and TRBJ2-3; 10 bases agree with TRBD2. V lost 5 bases to trimming and J lost 7 bases; unmatched junction nucleotides: 6. The CDR3 is 14 amino acids. Germline CDR1 reads SGHVS; CDR2 reads FQNEAQ.

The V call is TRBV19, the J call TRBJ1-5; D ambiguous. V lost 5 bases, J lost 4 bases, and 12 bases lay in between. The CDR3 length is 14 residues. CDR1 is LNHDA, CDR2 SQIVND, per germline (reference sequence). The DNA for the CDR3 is TGTGCCAGTAGTTCGGGGTTTGAGAATCAGCCCCAGCATTTT. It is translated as CASSSGFENQPQHF. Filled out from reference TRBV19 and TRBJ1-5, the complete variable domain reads DGGITQSPKYLFRKEGQNVTLSCEQNLNHDAMYWYRQDPGQGLRLIYYSQIVNDFQKGDIAEGYSVSREKKESFPLTVTSAQKNPTAFYLCASSSGFENQPQHFGDGTRLSIL.

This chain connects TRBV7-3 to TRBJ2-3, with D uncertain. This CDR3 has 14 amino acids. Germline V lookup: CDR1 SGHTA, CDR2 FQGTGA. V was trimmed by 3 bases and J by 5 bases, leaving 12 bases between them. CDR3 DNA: TGTGCCAGCAGCTTGTTCGGGTCGGTAGATACGCAGTATTTT. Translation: CASSLFGSVDTQYF. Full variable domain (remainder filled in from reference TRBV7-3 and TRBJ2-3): GAGVSQTPSNKVTEKGKYVELRCDPISGHTALYWYRQSLGQGPEFLIYFQGTGAADDSGLPNDRFFAVRPEGSVSTLKIQRTERGDSAVYLCASSLFGSVDTQYFGPGTRLTVL.

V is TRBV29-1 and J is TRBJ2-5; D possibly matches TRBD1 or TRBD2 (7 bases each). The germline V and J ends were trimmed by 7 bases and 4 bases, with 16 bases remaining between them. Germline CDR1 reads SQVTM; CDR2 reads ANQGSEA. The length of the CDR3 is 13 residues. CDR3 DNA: TGCAGCGAAAATCCAGGGGGGGGAGAGACCCAGTACTTC. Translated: CSENPGGGETQYF.

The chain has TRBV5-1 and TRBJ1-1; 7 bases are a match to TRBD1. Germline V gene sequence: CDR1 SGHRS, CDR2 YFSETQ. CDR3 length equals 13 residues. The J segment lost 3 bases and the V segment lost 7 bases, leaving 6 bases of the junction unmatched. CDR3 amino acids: CASGRDSYTEAFF. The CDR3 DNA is TGCGCCAGCGGGCGGGACAGCTACACTGAAGCTTTCTTT.

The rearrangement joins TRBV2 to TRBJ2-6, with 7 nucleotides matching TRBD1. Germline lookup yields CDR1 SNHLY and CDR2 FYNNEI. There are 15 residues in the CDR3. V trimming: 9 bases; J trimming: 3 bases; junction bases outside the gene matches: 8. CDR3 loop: CASAKGAYGANVLTF. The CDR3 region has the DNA TGTGCCAGTGCGAAGGGGGCATATGGGGCCAACGTCCTGACTTTC.

The CDR3 here is CAWNRYSDSPLHF. The CDR3 DNA follows: TGTGCCTGGAACCGATACAGCGATTCACCCCTCCACTTT. The rearrangement joins TRBV30 to TRBJ1-6, with D unclear. V lost 4 bases and J 8 bases, leaving 12 bases between the germline ends. CDR1 is GTSNPN, CDR2 SVGIG, per germline (reference sequence). The CDR3 is 13 amino acids.

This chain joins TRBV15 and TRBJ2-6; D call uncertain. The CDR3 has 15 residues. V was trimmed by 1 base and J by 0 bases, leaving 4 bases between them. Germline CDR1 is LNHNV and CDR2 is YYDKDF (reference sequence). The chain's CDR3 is CATSRAVSGANVLTF. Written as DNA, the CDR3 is TGTGCCACCAGCAGAGCGGTCTCTGGGGCCAACGTCCTGACTTTC.

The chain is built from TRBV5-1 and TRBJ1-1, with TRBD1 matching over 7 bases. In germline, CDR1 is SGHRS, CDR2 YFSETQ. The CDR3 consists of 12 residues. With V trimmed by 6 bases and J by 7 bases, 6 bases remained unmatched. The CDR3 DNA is TGCGCCAGCAACGAAAACAGGGGTGAAGCTTTCTTT. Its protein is CASNENRGEAFF. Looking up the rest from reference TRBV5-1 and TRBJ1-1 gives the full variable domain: KAGVTQTPRYLIKTRGQQVTLSCSPISGHRSVSWYQQTPGQGLQFLFEYFSETQRNKGNFPGRFSGRQFSNSRSEMNVSTLELGDSALYLCASNENRGEAFFGQGTRLTVV.

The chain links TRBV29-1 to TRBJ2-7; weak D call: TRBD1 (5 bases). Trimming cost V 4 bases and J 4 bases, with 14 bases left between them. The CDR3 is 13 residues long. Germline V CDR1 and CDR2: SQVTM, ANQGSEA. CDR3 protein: CSVVGRVRYEQYF. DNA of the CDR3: TGCAGCGTTGTGGGCAGGGTAAGGTACGAGCAGTACTTC.

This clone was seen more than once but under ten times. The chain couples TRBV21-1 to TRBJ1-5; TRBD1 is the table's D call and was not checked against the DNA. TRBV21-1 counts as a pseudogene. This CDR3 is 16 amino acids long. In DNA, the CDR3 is TGTGCCAGCAGCACGCCGAGGGACAGAAAGAATCAGCCCCAGCATTTT. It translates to CASSTPRDRKNQPQHF.

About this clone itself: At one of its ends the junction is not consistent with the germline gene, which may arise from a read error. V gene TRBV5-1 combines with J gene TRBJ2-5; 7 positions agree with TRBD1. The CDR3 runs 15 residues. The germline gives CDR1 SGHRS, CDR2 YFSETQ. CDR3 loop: CASSPQRQGQEAQYF. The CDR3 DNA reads TGCGCCAGCAGCCCCCAACGACAGGGTCAAGAGGCCCAGTACTTC.